This T cell receptor beta chain was sequenced during a study of T cell responses to AZD1222 COVID-19 vaccine. The study's findings and limits: A reported finding is that nearly half of spike-specific TCRs target unmutated variant regions. The study identified only a handful of AZD1222 recipients as seropositive at baseline. Donors were chiefly white British, with a greater number of females, and clonal diversity was perhaps underestimated. Increased Spike-specific TCR breadth and depth were observed after two AZD1222 doses.

Libraries were prepared by immunoSEQ multiplex PCR; TCRdb keeps only in-frame clonotypes and omits some of them. The table has about 120,000 clones, approximately 92% seen once. Regarding this clone: What it binds is unknown.

Trimming cost V 0 bases and J 5 bases; bases outside gene matches: 2. This CDR3 contains 15 residues. The germline gives CDR1 SGHNT, CDR2 YYREEE (reference sequence). The gene calls are TRBV5-4 and TRBJ2-2; 9 bases are a match to TRBD2. This clonotype was obtained from an adult in good health. Sequenced material: peripheral blood, taken on day 0 of AZD1222 vaccination. The CDR3 sequence is CASSLDSGRTGELFF. The CDR3 DNA sequence: TGTGCCAGCAGCTTGGACAGCGGGAGGACCGGGGAGCTGTTTTTT.